The present T cell receptor beta chain was sequenced within a study of T cell responses to AZD1222 COVID-19 vaccine. Overall study: Pooling was applied to second doses at about 4 or about 12 weeks. Points from the study as a whole: Along spike, vaccine-associated CD4 TCRs were found throughout, with dominance at 160-218 and 743-854. Baseline serostatus was positive in only a handful of AZD1222 recipients. Spike-specific TCR breadth rose after two AZD1222 doses, and depth rose as well.

This table comes from immunoSEQ multiplex PCR, and its TCRdb copy is limited to in-frame clones, with some not included. Of under 95,000 clones listed, around 89% were seen once; the top ten hold over 7.5%. After removal of 6 bases from V and 1 base from J, the junction contained 4 bases not matched to a gene. Germline loops: CDR1 LNHDA, CDR2 SQIVND (reference sequence). CDR3 length equals 16 residues. Comments on this clone: What it binds is not known.

The input for sequencing was peripheral blood, taken on day 0 of AZD1222 vaccination. This TCR derives from an adult in good health. This chain uses TRBV19 with TRBJ2-5; 14 bases line up with TRBD2. The CDR3 reads CASSKGLAGGQETQYF. The CDR3 nucleotides read TGTGCCAGTAGCAAAGGACTAGCGGGGGGCCAAGAGACCCAGTACTTC.